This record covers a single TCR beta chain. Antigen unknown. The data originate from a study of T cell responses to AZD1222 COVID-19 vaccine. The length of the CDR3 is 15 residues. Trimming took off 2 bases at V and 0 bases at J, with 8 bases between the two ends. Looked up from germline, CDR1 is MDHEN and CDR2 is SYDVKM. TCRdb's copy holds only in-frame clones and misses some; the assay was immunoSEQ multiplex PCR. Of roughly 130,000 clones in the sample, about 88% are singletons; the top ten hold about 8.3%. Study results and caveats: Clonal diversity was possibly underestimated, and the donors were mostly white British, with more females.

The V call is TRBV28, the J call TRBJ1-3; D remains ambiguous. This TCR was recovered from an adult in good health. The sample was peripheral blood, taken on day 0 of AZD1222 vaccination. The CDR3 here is CASSLPSTSGNTIYF. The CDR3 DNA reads TGTGCCAGCAGTTTACCGAGCACCTCTGGAAACACCATATATTTT. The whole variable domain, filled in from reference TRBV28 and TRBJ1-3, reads DVKVTQSSRYLVKRTGEKVFLECVQDMDHENMFWYRQDPGLGLRLIYFSYDVKMKEKGDIPEGYSVSREKKERFSLILESASTNQTSMYLCASSLPSTSGNTIYFGEGSWLTVV.